This passage covers 27 T cell receptor beta chains from one sample sequenced in a study of T cells in women clearing cervical HPV infection. Here immunoSEQ multiplex PCR was the method, and the copy in TCRdb shows in-frame clones only, minus some. This listing includes roughly 35,000 clones. Sequencing used blood buffy coat. These TCRs come from a woman between 18 and 69 years old with a cervical HPV16 infection that either progressed to CIN3+ or cleared (not recorded which).

Notes on this clone: The read ends 3 residues shy of where the CDR3 ends; the end is completed using the germline J gene. The V and J genes are TRBV12-3 or TRBV12-4 and TRBJ2-2; 7 nucleotides agree with TRBD2. V dropped 3 bases and J dropped 4; count of bases not matched to a gene: 5. CDR3 length: 15 residues. CDR3 DNA (partial): TGTGCCAGCAGTTTGGGGGGGTGGTCCACCGGGGAG. This translates into CASSLGGWSTGE. The entire CDR3 sequence reads CASSLGGWSTGELFF.

Comments on this clone: The read finishes 3 residues shy of the CDR3 end, and the germline J gene is used to complete it. The V and J genes are TRBV6-2 or TRBV6-3 and TRBJ1-5, with D uncertain. The CDR3 runs to 13 residues. Germline loops: CDR1 MNHEY, CDR2 SVGEGT. Trimming cost V 2 bases and J 5 bases, with 7 bases left between them. CDR3 bases read: TGTGCCAGCAGTTACGGCCGGGATCAGCCC. Translating it yields CASSYGRDQP. The full CDR3 sequence reads CASSYGRDQPQHF.

For this clone: The CDR3 end falls 3 residues outside the read, so it is completed with the germline J gene. The chain combines TRBV19 with TRBJ1-1; D unclear. In germline, CDR1 is LNHDA, CDR2 SQIVND (reference sequence). CDR3 length equals 12 residues. Trimming removed 7 bases from V and 2 bases from J, with 8 bases in between. The CDR3 is CASKEGNTEAFF. Incomplete CDR3 DNA: TGTGCCAGTAAGGAGGGTAACACTGAA.

Concerning this clone itself: The read is 3 residues too short to cover the CDR3 end, so that end is filled in from the germline J gene. V and J are TRBV7-9 and TRBJ1-3, with TRBD1 as a possible D gene (6 bases). CDR1 SEHNR and CDR2 FQNEAQ come from the germline V gene (reference sequence). Trimming pared 9 bases from V and 0 bases from J, leaving 12 bases between. The CDR3 contains 14 residues. The part of the CDR3 DNA that was read is TGTGCCAGTAGCGAGACAGGCTCTGGAAACACC. Translation: CASSETGSGNT. The entire CDR3 protein reads CASSETGSGNTIYF.

Here the CDR3 reads CASSLLGGPNQPQHF. The CDR3 bases that were read are TGTGCCAGCAGCCTCCTCGGGGGGCCCAATCAGCCC. The V call is TRBV7-8, the J call TRBJ1-5; tentative D call: TRBD1 (6 bases). The CDR3 goes on 3 residues after the read ends, and that part is filled in from the germline J gene. This CDR3 has 15 amino acids. The germline V and J ends were trimmed by 5 bases and 3 bases, with 14 bases remaining between them. The germline V gene encodes CDR1 SGHVS and CDR2 FQNEAQ.

A note on this clone: The read ends 3 residues before the CDR3 terminus; that terminus is restored from the germline J gene. The V and J genes are TRBV7-4 and TRBJ2-7; 7 positions agree with TRBD1. This CDR3 has 16 amino acids. V was clipped by 1 base and J by 4 bases; unmatched bases: 10. Germline CDR1 reads SGHVT; CDR2 reads SQSDAQ. The covered CDR3 bases are TGTGCCAGCAGCTTAGGACGAGGGGGCAACGCGTACGAG. It translates to CASSLGRGGNAYE. The entire CDR3 protein is CASSLGRGGNAYEQYF.

In regard to this clone: A read error may produce the germline difference seen at one junction end. Sequencing ends 3 residues short of the CDR3 end; the germline J gene provides the rest. The chain carries TRBV7-7 and TRBJ2-1, with D unclear. The germline V gene has CDR1 SSHAT and CDR2 FNYEAQ (reference sequence). This CDR3 is built from 15 residues. The sequenced part of the CDR3 DNA is TGTGCTAGCAGCCCAGAGGTAGGGTCCTACAATGAG. Its protein is CASSPEVGSYNE. In full, the CDR3 reads CASSPEVGSYNEQFF. The full variable domain, rest sourced from reference TRBV7-7 and TRBJ2-1, is GAGVSQSPRYKVTKRGQDVTLRCDPISSHATLYWYQQALGQGPEFLTYFNYEAQPDKSGLPSDRFSAERPEGSISTLTIQRTEQRDSAMYRCASSPEVGSYNEQFFGPGTRLTVL.

Remarks on this clone: From the germline J gene comes the end of the CDR3, since the read stops 3 residues before it. The rearrangement links TRBV3-1 (or the pseudogene TRBV3-2) to TRBJ2-1, with TRBD2 identical over 11 bases. This CDR3 comprises 16 residues. Per the germline V gene, CDR1 is LGHDT and CDR2 is YNNKEL (reference sequence). J gave up 6 bases and V 2 bases, and 6 bases lay outside the gene matches. The part of the CDR3 DNA that was read is TGTGCCAGCAGCCAACTACTAGCGGGGGTTTTCAATGAG. As protein: CASSQLLAGVFNE. Given in full, the CDR3 is CASSQLLAGVFNEQFF.

Worth noting for this clone: The CDR3 end lies 3 residues beyond the end of the read and is filled in from the germline J gene. The chain has TRBV10-3 and TRBJ2-3, with 10 bases fitting TRBD2. With V trimmed by 5 bases and J by 3 bases, 8 bases remained unmatched. This CDR3 spans 16 amino acids. The germline V gene encodes CDR1 ENHRY and CDR2 SYGVKD. The CDR3 DNA, read in part, is TGTGCCATCAGTCCGACAGGACTAGCGGTAACAGATACG. Its protein product is CAISPTGLAVTDT. The full CDR3 protein reads CAISPTGLAVTDTQYF.

Regarding this clone: The read ends 3 residues early relative to the CDR3; the germline J gene fills the gap. The V call is TRBV18, the J call TRBJ2-2, with a tentative D call TRBD1 (5 bases). The germline gives CDR1 KGHSH, CDR2 LQKENI. There are 15 residues in the CDR3. The DNA read from the CDR3 is TGTGCCAGCTCACCACTAGAAGGGGCTGGTGAAAAG. Amino acids: CASSPLEGAGEK. The entire CDR3 protein is CASSPLEGAGEKLFF.

About this clone: The sequenced fragment ends 3 residues before the CDR3 boundary, so the rest is inferred from the germline J gene. The chain links TRBV5-6 to TRBJ2-7; maybe TRBD2 (6 bases). CDR1 and CDR2 (germline): SGHDT, YYEEEE. The ends were cut back, 5 bases at V and 2 bases at J, with 14 bases in the middle. This CDR3 has 14 amino acids. Incomplete CDR3 DNA: TGTGCCAGCAGGTCTCGCGGGAAGGCCTACGAG. As protein: CASRSRGKAYE. The full CDR3 is CASRSRGKAYEQYF.

As for this clone: The read terminates 3 residues ahead of where the CDR3 ends, so the germline J gene completes it. The chain combines TRBV5-4 with TRBJ2-1; TRBD2 might be the D (6 bases). Per the germline V gene, CDR1 is SGHNT and CDR2 is YYREEE (reference sequence). Trimming stripped 5 bases from V and 7 bases from J, with 16 bases between. CDR3 size: 14 residues. The CDR3 bases that were read are TGTGCCAGCAGGAAGGGCGGGGCGGGGAATGAG. As protein: CASRKGGAGNE. The CDR3 in its entirety is CASRKGGAGNEQFF. Together with reference TRBV5-4 and TRBJ2-1, the CDR3 gives the full variable domain: ETGVTQSPTHLIKTRGQQVTLRCSSQSGHNTVSWYQQALGQGPQFIFQYYREEENGRGNFPPRFSGLQFPNYSSELNVNALELDDSALYLCASRKGGAGNEQFFGPGTRLTVL.

In regard to this clone: The read falls 3 residues short of the CDR3 end, and the missing part is taken from the germline J gene. The chain carries TRBV6-1 and TRBJ2-6, with D hard to call. V was trimmed by 4 bases and J by 0 bases, leaving 4 bases between them. CDR3 size: 14 residues. Germline assignment: CDR1 MNHNS and CDR2 SASEGT. The CDR3 loop reads CASSGLSGANVLTF. The sequenced CDR3 bases are TGTGCCAGCAGTGGTCTCTCTGGGGCCAACGTC.

Partial CDR3 DNA: TGTGCCAGCACAAGGCAGGAGGTGTCTGAAAAA. It translates to CASTRQEVSEK. The CDR3 in full is CASTRQEVSEKLFF. The V gene is TRBV7-9, the J gene TRBJ1-4; the D is unclear. The read ends 3 residues shy of where the CDR3 ends; the end is completed using the germline J gene. Germline V gene data show CDR1 as SEHNR and CDR2 as FQNEAQ (reference sequence). The CDR3 has 14 residues. V lost 7 bases and J lost 7, with 16 bases in between. Full variable domain (outside the CDR3, taken from reference TRBV7-9 and TRBJ1-4): DTGVSQNPRHKITKRGQNVTFRCDPISEHNRLYWYRQTLGQGPEFLTYFQNEAQLEKSRLLSDRFSAERPKGSFSTLEIQRTEQGDSAMYLCASTRQEVSEKLFFGSGTQLSVL.

Notes on this clone: The read terminates 3 residues before the CDR3 end, so the remaining end is supplied by the germline J gene. The V and J genes are TRBV19 and TRBJ1-5; TRBD1 aligns across 11 bases. The CDR3 has 14 residues. CDR1 LNHDA and CDR2 SQIVND come from the germline V gene (reference sequence). V dropped 7 bases and J dropped 5; count of bases not matched to a gene: 4. The CDR3 loop is CASKRDRGDQPQHF. CDR3 DNA (partial): TGTGCCAGTAAACGGGACAGGGGGGATCAGCCC.

As for this clone: The CDR3 extends 3 residues past the end of the read, so its final part is completed from the germline J gene. V is TRBV10-3 and J is TRBJ1-2, with D possibly being TRBD1 (6 bases). Germline V gene sequence: CDR1 ENHRY, CDR2 SYGVKD. The CDR3 spans 14 residues. V was cut by 5 bases and J by 4 bases, with 14 bases left in between. Partial CDR3 DNA: TGTGCCATCAGTTTATCCCAGGACAGCTATGGC. Its translation: CAISLSQDSYG. The full CDR3 protein is CAISLSQDSYGYTF.

Notes on this clone: The read stops 3 residues short of the end of the CDR3; the missing end is completed from the germline J gene. The chain carries TRBV29-1 and TRBJ1-1; no definite D call. The V gene's germline CDR1 is SQVTM and CDR2 ANQGSEA. This CDR3 comprises 11 residues. CDR3 DNA, as far as it was read: TGCAGCGTTGTCGGGTCCGAAACG. Translated, it gives CSVVGSET. The entire CDR3 protein reads CSVVGSETAFF.

Of note for this clone: From the germline J gene comes the end of the CDR3, since the read stops 3 residues before it. The rearrangement joins TRBV28 to TRBJ2-2; 7 nucleotides agree with TRBD2. CDR3 size: 18 residues. CDR1 and CDR2 from the germline V gene are MDHEN and SYDVKM. The junction had 8 bases not matched to a gene; V was cut back by 0 bases and J by 1 base. CDR3 DNA (partial): TGTGCCAGCAGTTTATGGGGCGGGGGACGGTTGAACACCGGGGAG. Protein: CASSLWGGGRLNTGE. The whole CDR3 region reads CASSLWGGGRLNTGELFF.

In the case of this clone: Coverage ceases 3 residues before the CDR3 finishes, and the germline J gene fills in the end. The chain is built from TRBV6-2 or TRBV6-3 and TRBJ2-1; 11 bases match TRBD1. This CDR3 is 15 amino acids long. V gave up 6 bases and J gave up 8 bases; unmatched junction bases: 9. Germline V CDR1 and CDR2: MNHEY, SVGEGT. The DNA read from the CDR3 is TGTGCCAGCAGAGCTTGGACAGGGGGCAAGGATGAG. It specifies CASRAWTGGKDE. The complete CDR3 reads CASRAWTGGKDEQFF.

In the case of this clone: The read comes to an end 3 residues before the CDR3 does, leaving the germline J gene to fill in the end. This chain links TRBV5-1 with TRBJ2-7, with 8 bases that match TRBD1. V gave up 1 base and J gave up 5 bases; unmatched junction bases: 8. Germline CDR1 reads SGHRS; CDR2 reads YFSETQ. The CDR3 extends over 15 amino acids. The CDR3 bases that were read are TGCGCCAGCAGCTTGCGAGGACAGGGTCTCCACGAG. As protein: CASSLRGQGLHE. The entire CDR3 is CASSLRGQGLHEQYF.

Worth noting for this clone: The CDR3 is cut off 3 residues early in the read; its end comes from the germline J gene. The chain couples TRBV2 to TRBJ1-3; D is uncertain. The germline gives CDR1 SNHLY, CDR2 FYNNEI. The CDR3 extends over 15 amino acids. With 7 bases removed from V and 0 bases from J, the gap between germline ends came to 13 bases. The CDR3 DNA, read in part, is TGTGCCAGCACCCAAAGCGGGAACTCTGGAAACACC. Translating it yields CASTQSGNSGNT. The full CDR3 protein reads CASTQSGNSGNTIYF.

A note on this clone: The DNA ends 3 residues before the CDR3 does, and the rest of the CDR3 is filled in from the germline J gene. V gene TRBV5-6 combines with J gene TRBJ1-2, with TRBD1 matching over 7 bases. Germline values: CDR1 SGHDT, CDR2 YYEEEE. The CDR3 extends over 13 amino acids. V was clipped by 5 bases and J by 2 bases; unmatched bases: 3. CDR3 DNA, as far as it was read: TGTGCCAGCAGAGGGGGCGACAACTATGGC. The encoded protein is CASRGGDNYG. The whole CDR3 sequence is CASRGGDNYGYTF.

With respect to this clone: The CDR3 end falls 3 residues outside the read, so it is completed with the germline J gene. V usage is TRBV5-4 and J usage is TRBJ2-1, with D maybe TRBD2 (7 bases). Germline CDR1 reads SGHNT; CDR2 reads YYREEE (reference sequence). The CDR3 runs 15 residues. The V gene lost 4 bases and the J gene lost 0 bases, with 11 bases spanning the gap. CDR3 sequence reads: CASSPGGLSYNEQFF. CDR3 DNA, as far as it was read: TGTGCCAGCAGCCCCGGGGGGCTCTCCTACAATGAG. Full variable domain (rest looked up from reference TRBV5-4 and TRBJ2-1): ETGVTQSPTHLIKTRGQQVTLRCSSQSGHNTVSWYQQALGQGPQFIFQYYREEENGRGNFPPRFSGLQFPNYSSELNVNALELDDSALYLCASSPGGLSYNEQFFGPGTRLTVL.

In regard to this clone: Sequence at one end of the junction differs from germline and may be a read error. Read data end 3 residues before the CDR3 end; the end is taken from the germline J gene. This chain links TRBV7-9 with TRBJ2-3, with D perhaps TRBD2 (6 bases). Germline V CDR1 and CDR2: SEHNR, FQNEAQ (reference sequence). CDR3 length: 14 amino acids. The CDR3 reads CASSPRTISETQYF. The CDR3 DNA, read in part, is TGTGCCAGCAGCCCGAGGACTATCTCAGAGACG.

In the case of this clone: The CDR3 is cut off 3 residues early in the read; its end comes from the germline J gene. The chain is built from TRBV7-2 and TRBJ2-4; tentative D call: TRBD1 (8 bases). Germline V gene data show CDR1 as SGHTA and CDR2 as FQGNSA. The CDR3 spans 15 residues. The CDR3 protein is CASSLATGGGYGQYF. The CDR3 bases that were read are TGTGCCAGCAGCTTAGCTACAGGGGGGGGCTATGGT.

In the case of this clone: The read gets to within 3 residues of the CDR3 end, and the germline J gene fills in the rest. V is TRBV19 and J is TRBJ1-4; 8 nucleotides match TRBD1. This CDR3 comprises 15 residues. CDR1 and CDR2 (germline): LNHDA, SQIVND (reference sequence). Incomplete CDR3 DNA: TGTGCCAGTAGTTCTCAGGGGGCTCTAAATTCACCA. It codes for CASSSQGALNSP. The entire CDR3 reads CASSSQGALNSPLFF.

Comments on this clone: The DNA ends 3 residues before the CDR3 does, and the rest of the CDR3 is filled in from the germline J gene. The chain couples TRBV5-1 to TRBJ1-2; possibly TRBD1 for D (6 bases). V dropped 7 bases and J dropped 0 bases, with 13 bases sitting between them. Germline CDR1 is SGHRS and CDR2 is YFSETQ. The CDR3 totals 14 residues. Incomplete CDR3 DNA: TGCGCCAGCCACCGGGACACCTCTAACTATGGC. It yields the protein CASHRDTSNYG. The complete CDR3 reads CASHRDTSNYGYTF.